Given below is one T cell receptor beta chain in context. Its antigen is unknown. The data stem from a study of cytomegalovirus exposure and HLA in healthy donors. This CDR3 is 13 amino acids long. Germline-derived CDR1 and CDR2 are WNHNN and SYGVQD (reference sequence). Trimming took off 3 bases at V and 8 bases at J, with 10 bases between the two ends. Primers for the PCR totalled 60 Vbeta and 13 Jbeta. Sequenced by immunoSEQ multiplex PCR; TCRdb stores in-frame clones only, minus some. The sample shows approximately 100,000 clones, over 70% of them seen only once. Study-wide results and limits: In an earlier analysis, about 87% or about 30%: the productive usage of most TCR beta V segments.

V gene TRBV10-1 combines with J gene TRBJ1-4, with D unresolved. This clonotype originated in a woman aged 40 to 55 in good health and CMV-seronegative. The specimen was PBMCs. This chain's CDR3 is CASSDTFGEKLFF. In DNA, the CDR3 is TGCGCCAGCAGTGACACCTTCGGGGAAAAACTGTTTTTT.